These T cell receptor beta chains were read from a single sample in a study of T cell responses to AZD1222 COVID-19 vaccine. Here immunoSEQ multiplex PCR was the method, and the copy in TCRdb shows in-frame clones only, minus some. Found here are some 95,000 clones, around nine tenths of them singletons; the top ten hold about 3.7%. This specimen consisted of peripheral blood, obtained on day 0 of AZD1222 vaccination. These receptors were obtained from an adult in good health. The CDR3 runs from the conserved cysteine through the conserved F or W. Fields, in order: CDR3 DNA, CDR3 protein, clone size, J gene, D gene, V gene. The D gene is left open where the match is weak. Clone sizes are given selectively: once, few, many, or a class where the clone is expanded.

TGTGCCAGCACCGGACAGGGCTATTGGGAAAAACTGTTTTTT,CASTGQGYWEKLFF,NA,TRBJ1-4,TRBD1,TRBV6-5
TGCAGCGTTGATAAGGAAGATACGCAGTATTTT,CSVDKEDTQYF,NA,TRBJ2-3,NA,TRBV29-1
TGTGCCAGCAGCAGGGCCCCGCCGAACACCGGGGAGCTGTTTTTT,CASSRAPPNTGELFF,NA,TRBJ2-2,NA,TRBV11-2
TGTGCCAGCAGACAACAGGGGAAGTTCACTGAAGCTTTCTTT,CASRQQGKFTEAFF,NA,TRBJ1-1,TRBD1,TRBV3-1/TRBV3-2
TGTGCCAGCAGCTTACAGGCCACCCCTTCCTACGAGCAGTACTTC,CASSLQATPSYEQYF,NA,TRBJ2-7,NA,TRBV7-8
TGTGCCAGCAGCTTAGGACAGTCGACTGAAGCTTTCTTT,CASSLGQSTEAFF,NA,TRBJ1-1,NA,TRBV13
TGTGCCAGCAGTTTAGTAGGGGCGGAATCTAACTATGGCTACACCTTC,CASSLVGAESNYGYTF,NA,TRBJ1-2,NA,TRBV28
TGTGCAAGTCGCTTAGGTGCGCAAGGAGAGGGGGCAAGGGAAAAACTGTTTTTT,CASRLGAQGEGAREKLFF,NA,TRBJ1-4,NA,TRBV12-2
TGTGCCAGCAGCTCATTGGGAGGTGCCGGCTACACCTTC,CASSSLGGAGYTF,NA,TRBJ1-2,NA,TRBV7-3
TGTGCCAGCAGCTTCTCTGGAAATCCAGAGACCCAGTACTTC,CASSFSGNPETQYF,NA,TRBJ2-5,NA,TRBV7-3
TGTGCCTGGGGACAGGATAACTATGGCTACACCTTC,CAWGQDNYGYTF,NA,TRBJ1-2,TRBD1,TRBV30
TGTGCCAGCAGCAGCCATGTACGTTCAAGGGTCGGATACAATGAGCAGTTCTTC,CASSSHVRSRVGYNEQFF,NA,TRBJ2-1,NA,TRBV21-1
TGCGCCAGCAGCTACGGACAGGGGGTCACTGAAGCTTTCTTT,CASSYGQGVTEAFF,NA,TRBJ1-1,TRBD1,TRBV5-1
TGTGCCAGCACCGACGGGGGGCCCCTGCAGTTCTTC,CASTDGGPLQFF,NA,TRBJ2-1,NA,TRBV9
TGTGCCAGCAGTTTCCGACGGAACCTCAATGAAAAACTGTTTTTT,CASSFRRNLNEKLFF,NA,TRBJ1-4,NA,TRBV27
TGTGCCAGTAGTACCGGAGGGACAGCGGGAGGCTACACCTTC,CASSTGGTAGGYTF,NA,TRBJ1-2,TRBD1,TRBV19
TGCGCCAGCAGCCAAGGATTTGGGACAGGGGGTGAAAAACTGTTTTTT,CASSQGFGTGGEKLFF,NA,TRBJ1-4,TRBD1,TRBV4-3
TGCGCCAGCAGCTTGGCGAAGGGGGCTGACAATGAGCAGTTCTTC,CASSLAKGADNEQFF,NA,TRBJ2-1,TRBD1,TRBV5-1
TGTGCCAGCAGTGTGAGCGGGGGGTCTTTGCAGTTCTTC,CASSVSGGSLQFF,NA,TRBJ2-1,TRBD2,TRBV6-4
TGTGCCAGCAGCTTATTAGGAAACACCATATATTTT,CASSLLGNTIYF,NA,TRBJ1-3,NA,TRBV7-9
TGTGCCAGCAGTTCAAGTGGGATGCCCAAAGAGACCCAGTACTTC,CASSSSGMPKETQYF,NA,TRBJ2-5,NA,TRBV6-5
TGCGCCAGCGGGAAGGGCGGGAGCACCGGGGAGCTGTTTTTT,CASGKGGSTGELFF,NA,TRBJ2-2,TRBD2,TRBV4-3
TGTGCCAGCAGTCCAAGACAGGATAGCAATCAGCCCCAGCATTTT,CASSPRQDSNQPQHF,once,TRBJ1-5,NA,TRBV6-5
TGTGCCAGCTCATCGGGGGTAGCGGGGGACTACGAGCAGTACTTC,CASSSGVAGDYEQYF,NA,TRBJ2-7,TRBD2,TRBV18
TGTGCCATCAGTGATTCAGGGGACTCCTACGAGCAGTACTTC,CAISDSGDSYEQYF,NA,TRBJ2-7,NA,TRBV10-3
TGCAGCGCTATACAGGGGACGGCTGAAGCTTTCTTT,CSAIQGTAEAFF,NA,TRBJ1-1,TRBD1,TRBV29-1
TGTGCCAGAAGCTTTGGCAGACCTAAGGGGGGATATGGCTACACCTTC,CARSFGRPKGGYGYTF,NA,TRBJ1-2,NA,TRBV5-3
TGCAGCGTTGGAGCGTCGGGAGGGACTAATGAAAAACTGTTTTTT,CSVGASGGTNEKLFF,NA,TRBJ1-4,NA,TRBV29-1
TGTGCCAGCAGCTTACTGCGGGCGGGGAATCAGCCCCAGCATTTT,CASSLLRAGNQPQHF,NA,TRBJ1-5,NA,TRBV7-8
TGTGCCAGCAGCGGCCTAGGGACAAGGGGAACTGAAGCTTTCTTT,CASSGLGTRGTEAFF,few,TRBJ1-1,NA,TRBV2
TGTGCCAGCAGCGTAGGGACAGGGTATGGCTACACCTTC,CASSVGTGYGYTF,once,TRBJ1-2,TRBD1,TRBV9
TGTGCCAGCAGTTACGGGTGGGGACAGGGGCCACGGAATGGTTTGCAGTACTTC,CASSYGWGQGPRNGLQYF,few,TRBJ2-7,TRBD1,TRBV6-2/TRBV6-3
TGTGCCAGCAGCTTACAGGGGGTATACAATGAGCAGTTCTTC,CASSLQGVYNEQFF,NA,TRBJ2-1,TRBD1,TRBV7-2
TGTGCCAGCAGCGTGATGGGACAACCGAACTACGAGCAGTACTTC,CASSVMGQPNYEQYF,NA,TRBJ2-7,NA,TRBV9
TGCGCCAGCAGCTTGAAGTGGGACGAGCAGTACTTC,CASSLKWDEQYF,NA,TRBJ2-7,NA,TRBV5-1
TGTGCCAGCAGCCGAAACCCTAGCGGGGGGGCGGGAGAGACCCAGTACTTC,CASSRNPSGGAGETQYF,NA,TRBJ2-5,TRBD2,TRBV7-9
TGCAGCGTTGAAGACACCGGGGAGCTGTTTTTT,CSVEDTGELFF,NA,TRBJ2-2,NA,TRBV29-1
TGTGCCAGTAAGGTCAATAGGGTCTCCTACGAGCAGTACTTC,CASKVNRVSYEQYF,NA,TRBJ2-7,NA,TRBV19
TGTGCCAGCAGCGACGGGACAGGGTGGGAAAAACTGTTTTTT,CASSDGTGWEKLFF,few,TRBJ1-4,TRBD1,TRBV6-5
TGTGCCAGCAGTCCCGGGAAAGAGACCCAGTACTTC,CASSPGKETQYF,NA,TRBJ2-5,NA,TRBV6-5
TGTGCCAGCAGCCAGGGGGTCACTGAAGCTTTCTTT,CASSQGVTEAFF,NA,TRBJ1-1,NA,TRBV3-1/TRBV3-2
TGCGCCAGCAGCTTGGGATTCCGAGACCTCCACTTT,CASSLGFRDLHF,NA,TRBJ1-6,NA,TRBV5-1
TGTGCCAGCAGCCGTGCGGGTCTCAATTCACCCCTCCACTTT,CASSRAGLNSPLHF,NA,TRBJ1-6,NA,TRBV6-2/TRBV6-3
TGTGCCGTTAAAAGGGACACGAGCTCCTACGAGCAGTACTTC,CAVKRDTSSYEQYF,NA,TRBJ2-7,NA,TRBV7-9
TGCGCCAGCAGCTTGGCGGCAGATCTCTACGAGCAGTACTTC,CASSLAADLYEQYF,NA,TRBJ2-7,NA,TRBV5-1
TGTGCCAGCAGCGTAGATGGACAGCCCCAGCATTTT,CASSVDGQPQHF,NA,TRBJ1-5,NA,TRBV9
TGTGCCACCAGTGACCCCGGGGCGAGCTCCCACAATGAGCAGTTCTTC,CATSDPGASSHNEQFF,NA,TRBJ2-1,NA,TRBV24-1
TGTGCCAGCAGGGCAGATGACAATGAGCAGTTCTTC,CASRADDNEQFF,NA,TRBJ2-1,NA,TRBV12-3/TRBV12-4
TGTGCCAGCAGCCAGACGAGGACCCAGTACTTC,CASSQTRTQYF,many,TRBJ2-5,NA,TRBV3-1/TRBV3-2
TGCGCCCGAAGAGTCCCAGGGACTAGCGGGGAAGAGACCCAGTACTTC,CARRVPGTSGEETQYF,NA,TRBJ2-5,TRBD2,TRBV10-1
TGTGCCAGCAGCCCCCGGACTAGCGGGGACCAAGAGACCCAGTACTTC,CASSPRTSGDQETQYF,NA,TRBJ2-5,TRBD2,TRBV13
TGTGCCAGCAGCAACAACTATGGCTACACCTTC,CASSNNYGYTF,NA,TRBJ1-2,NA,TRBV5-8
TGTGCCTGGAGTAGGGAGGATACGCAGTATTTT,CAWSREDTQYF,NA,TRBJ2-3,NA,TRBV30
TGTGCCAGCAGCCCTACGACGGGCTCATTTGGCTACACCTTC,CASSPTTGSFGYTF,NA,TRBJ1-2,NA,TRBV5-5
TGTGCCAGCAGCTTGGAGGGGGAAGTGATTTCGGAAGCTTTCTTT,CASSLEGEVISEAFF,NA,TRBJ1-1,NA,TRBV5-4
TGTGCCAGTAGTATAGATCGCGGGGGTTTCCTGGGCTACACCTTC,CASSIDRGGFLGYTF,NA,TRBJ1-2,NA,TRBV19
TGTGCCAGTAGTGCGGGGGGCTCGAGGGGCTACACCTTC,CASSAGGSRGYTF,once,TRBJ1-2,NA,TRBV19